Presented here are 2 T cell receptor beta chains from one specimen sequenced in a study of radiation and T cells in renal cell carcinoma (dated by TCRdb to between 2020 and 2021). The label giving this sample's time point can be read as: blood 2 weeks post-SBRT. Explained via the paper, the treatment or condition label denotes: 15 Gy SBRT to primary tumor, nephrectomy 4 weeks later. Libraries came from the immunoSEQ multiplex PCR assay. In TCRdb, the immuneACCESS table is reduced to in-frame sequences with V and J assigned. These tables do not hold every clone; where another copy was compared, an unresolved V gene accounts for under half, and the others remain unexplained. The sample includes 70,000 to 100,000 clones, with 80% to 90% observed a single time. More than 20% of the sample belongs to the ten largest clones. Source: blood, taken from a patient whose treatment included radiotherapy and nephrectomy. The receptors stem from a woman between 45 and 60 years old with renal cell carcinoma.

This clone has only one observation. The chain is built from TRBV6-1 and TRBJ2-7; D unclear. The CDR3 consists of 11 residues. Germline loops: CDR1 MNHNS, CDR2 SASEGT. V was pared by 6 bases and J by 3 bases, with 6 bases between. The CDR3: CASSDHYEQYF. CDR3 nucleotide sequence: TGTGCCAGCAGCGACCACTACGAGCAGTACTTC.

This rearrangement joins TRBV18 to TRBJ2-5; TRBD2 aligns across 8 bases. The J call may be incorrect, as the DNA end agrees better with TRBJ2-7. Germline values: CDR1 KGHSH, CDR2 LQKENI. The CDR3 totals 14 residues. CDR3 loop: CASSVLADTHEQYF. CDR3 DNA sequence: TGTGCCAGCTCTGTACTAGCGGACACCCACGAGCAGTACTTC.